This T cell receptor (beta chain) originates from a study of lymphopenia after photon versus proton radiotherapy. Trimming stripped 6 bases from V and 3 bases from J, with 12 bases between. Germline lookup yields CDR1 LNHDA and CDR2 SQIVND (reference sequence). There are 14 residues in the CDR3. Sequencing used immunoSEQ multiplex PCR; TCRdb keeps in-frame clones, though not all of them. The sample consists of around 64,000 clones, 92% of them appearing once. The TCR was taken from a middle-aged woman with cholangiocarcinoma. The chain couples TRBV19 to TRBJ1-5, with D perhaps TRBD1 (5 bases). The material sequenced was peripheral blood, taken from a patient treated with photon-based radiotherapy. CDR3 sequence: CASSHQGSNQPQHF. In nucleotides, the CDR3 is TGTGCCAGTAGCCACCAGGGATCCAATCAGCCCCAGCATTTT.